This T cell receptor (beta chain) was retrieved from a study of cytomegalovirus exposure and HLA in healthy donors. Study details: Early released data had about 85 million unique TCRs, all coming from HLA-typed donors.

CDR3 size: 15 residues. Germline loops: CDR1 SNHLY, CDR2 FYNNEI. Losses at the gene ends were 7 bases for V and 7 bases for J; bases not matched to a gene: 9. Both 60 Vbeta primers and 13 Jbeta primers went into the PCR. Assay used: immunoSEQ multiplex PCR; TCRdb lists only in-frame clones, some missing. Found here are 100,000 to 150,000 clones, around four fifths of them singletons; the top ten hold around 4.2%. The sequenced material came from PBMCs. The clonotype was recovered from a woman aged 40 to 50 in good health and CMV-seronegative. The chain links TRBV2 to TRBJ1-6; 8 bases map to TRBD1. This CDR3 is CASNDRGSLNSPLHF. As DNA, the CDR3 is TGTGCCAGCAATGACAGGGGATCTTTGAATTCACCCCTCCACTTT. Variable domain in full (rest from reference TRBV2 and TRBJ1-6): EPEVTQTPSHQVTQMGQEVILRCVPISNHLYFYWYRQILGQKVEFLVSFYNNEISEKSEIFDDQFSVERPDGSNFTLKIRSTKLEDSAMYFCASNDRGSLNSPLHFGNGTRLTVT.